This paragraph covers one T cell receptor beta chain sequence. In the study's own analysis: Counts of nucleated cells, estimated from reference gene primer amplification, were obtained. Profiling relied on immunoSEQ multiplex PCR, and the TCRdb table lists in-frame clones only, not all of them. V and J calls and clone size are copied from that table; D and trimming were computed from the DNA. The table has over 40,000 clones, approximately 80% seen once. V was cut by 6 bases and J by 6 bases, with 19 bases left in between. The CDR3 length is 15 residues. Germline V CDR1 and CDR2: SGHNT, YYREEE (reference sequence). This sample stems from a study of blood T cell repertoires in COVID-19. Looking at the study overall: Collection of acute and convalescent COVID-19 samples took place in the United States, Italy and Spain. The analysed material was cDNA or gDNA that came from T cells, B-cell-depleted T cells, or PBMCs.

The sample taken for sequencing was peripheral blood. The chain employs TRBV5-4 and TRBJ2-1; perhaps TRBD1 as D (5 bases). The sequence was collected from a human donor in a cohort sampled during active COVID-19. This CDR3 is CASTGSADPGNEQFF. The CDR3 DNA sequence: TGTGCCAGCACAGGGTCCGCAGACCCGGGCAATGAGCAGTTCTTC.